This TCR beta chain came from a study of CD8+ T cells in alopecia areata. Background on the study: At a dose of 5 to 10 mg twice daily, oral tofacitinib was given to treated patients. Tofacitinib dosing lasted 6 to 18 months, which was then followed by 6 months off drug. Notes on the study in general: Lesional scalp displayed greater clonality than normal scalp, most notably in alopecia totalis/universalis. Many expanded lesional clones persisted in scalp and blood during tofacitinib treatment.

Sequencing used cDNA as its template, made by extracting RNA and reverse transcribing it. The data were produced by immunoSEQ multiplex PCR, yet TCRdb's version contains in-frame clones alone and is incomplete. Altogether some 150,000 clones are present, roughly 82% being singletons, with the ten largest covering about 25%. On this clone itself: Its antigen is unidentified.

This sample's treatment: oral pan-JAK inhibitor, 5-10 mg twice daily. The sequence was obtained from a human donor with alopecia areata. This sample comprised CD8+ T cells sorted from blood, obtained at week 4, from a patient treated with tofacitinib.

The CDR3 sequence: CASTIGSGQFSNQPQHF. CDR3 nucleotides: TGTGCCAGCACCATTGGCTCGGGACAGTTTAGCAATCAGCCCCAGCATTTT. The rearrangement links TRBV7-8 to TRBJ1-5; 7 nucleotides match TRBD1. CDR3 size: 17 residues. The germline gives CDR1 SGHVS, CDR2 FQNEAQ. V lost 7 bases, J lost 0 bases, and 12 bases stayed unmatched.